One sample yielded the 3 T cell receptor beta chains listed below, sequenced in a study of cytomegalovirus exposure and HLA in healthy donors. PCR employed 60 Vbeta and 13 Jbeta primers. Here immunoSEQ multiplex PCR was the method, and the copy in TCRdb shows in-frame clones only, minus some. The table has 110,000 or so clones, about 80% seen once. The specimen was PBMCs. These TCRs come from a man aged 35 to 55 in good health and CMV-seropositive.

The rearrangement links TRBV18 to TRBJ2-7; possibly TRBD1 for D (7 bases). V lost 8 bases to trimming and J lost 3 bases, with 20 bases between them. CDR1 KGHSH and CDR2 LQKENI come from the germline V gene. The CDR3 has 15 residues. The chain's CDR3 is CASTRVDRDFYEQYF. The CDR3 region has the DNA TGTGCCAGCACACGGGTCGACAGGGACTTCTACGAGCAGTACTTC.

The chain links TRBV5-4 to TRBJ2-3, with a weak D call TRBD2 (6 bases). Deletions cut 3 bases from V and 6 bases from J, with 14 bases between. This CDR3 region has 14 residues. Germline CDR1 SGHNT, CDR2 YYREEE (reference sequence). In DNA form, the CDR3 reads TGTGCCAGCAGCTCCGGACTCGGGGGTGATACGCAGTATTTT. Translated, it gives CASSSGLGGDTQYF. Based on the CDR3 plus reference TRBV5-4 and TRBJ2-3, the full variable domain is ETGVTQSPTHLIKTRGQQVTLRCSSQSGHNTVSWYQQALGQGPQFIFQYYREEENGRGNFPPRFSGLQFPNYSSELNVNALELDDSALYLCASSSGLGGDTQYFGPGTRLTVL.

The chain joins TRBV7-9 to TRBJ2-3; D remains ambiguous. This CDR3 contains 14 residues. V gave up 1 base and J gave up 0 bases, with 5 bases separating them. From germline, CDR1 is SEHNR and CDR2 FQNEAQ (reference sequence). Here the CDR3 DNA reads TGTGCCAGCAGCTTAGGCGTGAGCACAGATACGCAGTATTTT. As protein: CASSLGVSTDTQYF. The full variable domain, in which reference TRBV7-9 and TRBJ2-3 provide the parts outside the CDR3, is DTGVSQNPRHKITKRGQNVTFRCDPISEHNRLYWYRQTLGQGPEFLTYFQNEAQLEKSRLLSDRFSAERPKGSFSTLEIQRTEQGDSAMYLCASSLGVSTDTQYFGPGTRLTVL.